One T cell receptor (beta chain) is described in this entry. Its specificity is unknown. The data belong to a study of CD8+ T cells in alopecia areata. Study summary: The drug, oral tofacitinib, was given to treated patients at 5 to 10 mg twice daily.

Sequencing used cDNA as its template, made by extracting RNA and reverse transcribing it. Repertoires were generated with immunoSEQ multiplex PCR, while TCRdb's copy carries only in-frame clones and drops some. The sample holds about 180,000 clones, roughly 59% seen once. The study's findings and limits: Across lesional scalp, and particularly alopecia totalis/universalis, clonality surpassed that of normal scalp.

Peripheral blood and lesional scalp punch biopsies were taken from alopecia areata patients. It was from PBMCs that CD4+ and CD8+ T cells were sorted. The CDR3 length is 14 residues. Trimming stripped 2 bases from V and 7 bases from J, with 11 bases between. Germline V lookup: CDR1 MGHDK, CDR2 SYGVNS. This material consisted of CD4+ T cells sorted from blood, taken at week 0. The receptor was derived from a human donor with alopecia areata. V gene TRBV25-1 combines with J gene TRBJ2-2, with no clear D. CDR3 DNA sequence: TGTGCCAGCAGTGAAGACTGGGTTAGCGGGGAGCTGTTTTTT. Its translation is CASSEDWVSGELFF.